This TCR beta chain comes out of a study of T cell responses to AZD1222 COVID-19 vaccine. Germline-derived CDR1 and CDR2 are MNHEY and SMNVEV (reference sequence). Between the trimmed V and J ends, which lost 5 bases and 2 bases, there was a span of 10 bases. There are 13 residues in the CDR3. TCRdb's copy holds only in-frame clones and misses some; the assay was immunoSEQ multiplex PCR. The sample yields a few hundred thousand clones, approximately 93% seen once. The source is an adult in good health. Sequenced here: peripheral blood, sampled on day 0 of AZD1222 vaccination. This chain links TRBV27 with TRBJ2-7; D not certain. In DNA, the CDR3 is TGTGCCAGCAGTATGAACTACCCCTACGAGCAGTACTTC. Protein: CASSMNYPYEQYF.